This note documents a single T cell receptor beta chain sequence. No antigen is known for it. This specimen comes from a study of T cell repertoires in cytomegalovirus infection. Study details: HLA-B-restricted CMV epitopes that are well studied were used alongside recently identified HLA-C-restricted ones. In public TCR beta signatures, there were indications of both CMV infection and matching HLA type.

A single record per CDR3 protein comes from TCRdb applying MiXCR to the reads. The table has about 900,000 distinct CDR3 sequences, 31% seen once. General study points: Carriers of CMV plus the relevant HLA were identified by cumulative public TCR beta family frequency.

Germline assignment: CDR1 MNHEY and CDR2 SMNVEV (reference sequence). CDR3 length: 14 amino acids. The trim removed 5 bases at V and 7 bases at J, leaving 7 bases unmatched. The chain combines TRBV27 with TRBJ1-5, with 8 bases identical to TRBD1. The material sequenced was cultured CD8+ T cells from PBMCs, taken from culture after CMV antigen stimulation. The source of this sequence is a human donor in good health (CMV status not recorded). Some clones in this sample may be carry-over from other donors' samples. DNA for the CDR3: TGTGCCAGCAGTGACGGACAGGGTAGCCAGCCCCAGCATTTT. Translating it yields CASSDGQGSQPQHF.